This T cell receptor (beta chain) emerged from a study of T cell repertoires in ileal Crohn's disease. This table comes from immunoSEQ multiplex PCR, and its TCRdb copy is limited to in-frame clones, with some not included. The sample carries more than 15,000 clones, 72% recorded once. Germline values: CDR1 SGHTA, CDR2 FQGNSA. This CDR3 region has 16 residues. Trimming took off 1 base at V and 6 bases at J, with 16 bases between the two ends. Time point here: neoterminal ileum biopsy at postoperative endoscopy, about 6 months after surgery. This sequence joins TRBV7-2 and TRBJ2-1, with TRBD2 as a possible D gene (7 bases). The receptor was isolated from an adult with Crohn's disease. Sequences were obtained from ileal tissue. The CDR3 sequence: CASSLVWAGASNEQFF. In DNA form, the CDR3 reads TGTGCCAGCAGCTTAGTCTGGGCGGGGGCCTCCAATGAGCAGTTCTTC.